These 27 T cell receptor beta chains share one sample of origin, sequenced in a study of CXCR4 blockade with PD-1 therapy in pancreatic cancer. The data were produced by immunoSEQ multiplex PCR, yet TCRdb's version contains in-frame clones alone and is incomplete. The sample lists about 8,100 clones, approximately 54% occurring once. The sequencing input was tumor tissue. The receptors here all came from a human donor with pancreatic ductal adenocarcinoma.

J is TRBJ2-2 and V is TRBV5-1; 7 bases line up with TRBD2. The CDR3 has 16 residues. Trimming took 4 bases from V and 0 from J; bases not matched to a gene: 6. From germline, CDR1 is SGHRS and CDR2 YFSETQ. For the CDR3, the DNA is TGCGCCAGCAGCCCCCCGACTAGCACGAACACCGGGGAGCTGTTTTTT. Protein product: CASSPPTSTNTGELFF.

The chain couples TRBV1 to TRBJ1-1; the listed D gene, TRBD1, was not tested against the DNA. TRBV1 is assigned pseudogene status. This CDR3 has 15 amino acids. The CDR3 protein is CASSAQGLGNTEAFF. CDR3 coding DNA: TGCGCCAGCAGCGCACAGGGTTTAGGGAACACTGAAGCTTTCTTT.

DNA of the CDR3: TGTGCCAGCAGTTACTCGATGCCGGAGCTGTTTTTT. Residues: CASSYSMPELFF. This chain connects TRBV6-8 to TRBJ2-2, with D uncertain. V lost 0 bases, J lost 10 bases, and 6 bases lay in between. The CDR3 contains 12 residues. CDR1 and CDR2 (germline): MNHGY, SAAAGT.

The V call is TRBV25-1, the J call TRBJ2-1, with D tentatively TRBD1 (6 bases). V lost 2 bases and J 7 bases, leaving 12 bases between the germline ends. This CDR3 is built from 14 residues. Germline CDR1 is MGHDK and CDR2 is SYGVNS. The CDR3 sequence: CASSELTGQNEQFF. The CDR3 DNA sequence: TGTGCCAGCAGTGAACTCACAGGGCAGAATGAGCAGTTCTTC.

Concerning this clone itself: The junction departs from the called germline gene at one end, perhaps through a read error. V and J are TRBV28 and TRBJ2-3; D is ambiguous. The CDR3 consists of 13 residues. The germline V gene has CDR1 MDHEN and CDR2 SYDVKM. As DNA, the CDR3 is TGTGCCAGCAGCCCTGGTGGGCTACCATCAGCAGCTTTT. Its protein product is CASSPGGLPSAAF.

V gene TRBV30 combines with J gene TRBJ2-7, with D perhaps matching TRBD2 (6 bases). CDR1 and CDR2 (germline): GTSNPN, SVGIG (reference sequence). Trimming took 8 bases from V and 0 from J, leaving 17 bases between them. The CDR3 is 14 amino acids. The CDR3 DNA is TGTGCCATGGAAGGGAGGTCCTTCTCCTACGAGCAGTACTTC. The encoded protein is CAMEGRSFSYEQYF. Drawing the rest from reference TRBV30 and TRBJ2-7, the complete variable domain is SQTIHQWPATLVQPVGSPLSLECTVEGTSNPNLYWYRQAAGRGLQLLFYSVGIGQISSEVPQNLSASRPQDRQFILSSKKLLLSDSGFYLCAMEGRSFSYEQYFGPGTRLTVT.

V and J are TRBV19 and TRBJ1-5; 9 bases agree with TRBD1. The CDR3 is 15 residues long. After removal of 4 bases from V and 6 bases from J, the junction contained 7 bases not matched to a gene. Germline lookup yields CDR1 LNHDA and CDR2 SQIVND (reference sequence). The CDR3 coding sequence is TGTGCCAGTAGTACAACAGGGGGCGGGGTTCAGCCCCAGCATTTT. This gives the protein CASSTTGGGVQPQHF.

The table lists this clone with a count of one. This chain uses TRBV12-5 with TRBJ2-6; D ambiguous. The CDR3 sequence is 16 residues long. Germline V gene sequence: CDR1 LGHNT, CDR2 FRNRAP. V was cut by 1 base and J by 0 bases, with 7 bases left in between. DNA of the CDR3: TGTGCTAGTGGTTTGGCGTTATCCTCTGGGGCCAACGTCCTGACTTTC. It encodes CASGLALSSGANVLTF. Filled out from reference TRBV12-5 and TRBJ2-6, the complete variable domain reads DARVTQTPRHKVTEMGQEVTMRCQPILGHNTVFWYRQTMMQGLELLAYFRNRAPLDDSGMPKDRFSAEMPDATLATLKIQPSEPRDSAVYFCASGLALSSGANVLTFGAGSRLTVL.

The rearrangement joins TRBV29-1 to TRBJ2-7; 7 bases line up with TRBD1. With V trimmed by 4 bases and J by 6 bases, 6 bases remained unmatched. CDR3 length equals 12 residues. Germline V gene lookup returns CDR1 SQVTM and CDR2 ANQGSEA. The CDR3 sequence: CSVGQGNLEQYF. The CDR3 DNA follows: TGCAGCGTTGGACAGGGTAACCTCGAGCAGTACTTC.

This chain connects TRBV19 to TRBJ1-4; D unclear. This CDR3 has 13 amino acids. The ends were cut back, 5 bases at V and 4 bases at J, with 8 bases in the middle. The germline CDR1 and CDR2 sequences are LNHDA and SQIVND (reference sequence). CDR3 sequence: CASSWNYNEKLFF. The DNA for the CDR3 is TGTGCCAGTAGTTGGAACTATAATGAAAAACTGTTTTTT.

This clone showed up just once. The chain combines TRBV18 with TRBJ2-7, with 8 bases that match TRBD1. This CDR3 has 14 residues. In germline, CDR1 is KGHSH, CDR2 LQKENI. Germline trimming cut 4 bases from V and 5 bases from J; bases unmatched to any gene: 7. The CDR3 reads CASSRTDRVHEQYF. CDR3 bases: TGTGCCAGCTCACGAACGGACAGGGTCCACGAGCAGTACTTC.

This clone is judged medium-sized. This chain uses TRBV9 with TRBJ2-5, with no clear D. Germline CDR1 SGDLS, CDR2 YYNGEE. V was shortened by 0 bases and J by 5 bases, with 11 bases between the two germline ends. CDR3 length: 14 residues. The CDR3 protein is CASSVDVGWETQYF. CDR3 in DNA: TGTGCCAGCAGCGTAGATGTGGGTTGGGAGACCCAGTACTTC.

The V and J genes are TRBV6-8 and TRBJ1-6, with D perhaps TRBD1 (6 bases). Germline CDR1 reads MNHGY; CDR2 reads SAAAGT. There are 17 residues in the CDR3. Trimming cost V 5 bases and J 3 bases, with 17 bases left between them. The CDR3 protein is CASSRGDTSIYNSPLHF. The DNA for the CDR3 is TGTGCCAGCAGTCGGGGGGACACCTCCATCTATAATTCACCCCTCCACTTT.

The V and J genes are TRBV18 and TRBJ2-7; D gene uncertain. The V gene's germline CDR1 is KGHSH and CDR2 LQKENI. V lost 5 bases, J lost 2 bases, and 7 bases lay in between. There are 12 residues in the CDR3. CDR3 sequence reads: CASSDSAYEQYF. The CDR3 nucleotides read TGTGCCAGCTCAGACTCTGCCTACGAGCAGTACTTC.

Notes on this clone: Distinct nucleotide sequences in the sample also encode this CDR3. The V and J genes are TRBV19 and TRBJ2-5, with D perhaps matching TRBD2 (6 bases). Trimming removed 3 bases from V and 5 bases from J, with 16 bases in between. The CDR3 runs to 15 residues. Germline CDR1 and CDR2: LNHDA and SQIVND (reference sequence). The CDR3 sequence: CASSMGRGREETQYF. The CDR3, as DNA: TGTGCCAGTAGTATGGGCCGAGGACGGGAGGAGACCCAGTACTTC.

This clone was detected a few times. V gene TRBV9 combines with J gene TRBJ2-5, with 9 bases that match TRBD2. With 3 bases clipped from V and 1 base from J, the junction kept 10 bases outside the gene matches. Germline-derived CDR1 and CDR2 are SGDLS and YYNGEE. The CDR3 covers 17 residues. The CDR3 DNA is TGTGCCAGCAGCGGCGGAGCGGGAGGTCCGCTCCAAGAGACCCAGTACTTC. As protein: CASSGGAGGPLQETQYF.

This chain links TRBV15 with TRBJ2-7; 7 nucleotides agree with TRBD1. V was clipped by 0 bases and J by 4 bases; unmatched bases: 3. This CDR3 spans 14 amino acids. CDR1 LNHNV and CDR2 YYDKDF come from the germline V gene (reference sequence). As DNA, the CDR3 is TGTGCCACCAGCAGAGATACAGGGGAATACGAGCAGTACTTC. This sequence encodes CATSRDTGEYEQYF.

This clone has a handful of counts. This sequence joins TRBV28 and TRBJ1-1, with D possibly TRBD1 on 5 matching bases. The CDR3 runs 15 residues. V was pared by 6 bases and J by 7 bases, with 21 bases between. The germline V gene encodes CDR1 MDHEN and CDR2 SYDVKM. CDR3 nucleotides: TGTGCCAGCAGAACGCACGGGGCAGGGCGGAGTGAAGCTTTCTTT. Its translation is CASRTHGAGRSEAFF. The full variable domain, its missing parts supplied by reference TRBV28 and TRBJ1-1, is DVKVTQSSRYLVKRTGEKVFLECVQDMDHENMFWYRQDPGLGLRLIYFSYDVKMKEKGDIPEGYSVSREKKERFSLILESASTNQTSMYLCASRTHGAGRSEAFFGQGTRLTVV.

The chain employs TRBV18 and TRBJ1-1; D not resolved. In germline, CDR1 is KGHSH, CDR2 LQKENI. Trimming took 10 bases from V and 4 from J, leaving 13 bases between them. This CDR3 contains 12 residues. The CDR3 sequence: CATSGSSTEAFF. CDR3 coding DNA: TGTGCCACCTCGGGTTCTTCCACTGAAGCTTTCTTT.

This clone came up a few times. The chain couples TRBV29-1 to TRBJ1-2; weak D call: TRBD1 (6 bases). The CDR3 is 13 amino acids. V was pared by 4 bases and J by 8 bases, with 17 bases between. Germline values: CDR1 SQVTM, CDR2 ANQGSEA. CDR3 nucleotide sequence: TGCAGCGTTGGGACAGTCCTGGAGGACGGCTACACCTTC. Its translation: CSVGTVLEDGYTF.

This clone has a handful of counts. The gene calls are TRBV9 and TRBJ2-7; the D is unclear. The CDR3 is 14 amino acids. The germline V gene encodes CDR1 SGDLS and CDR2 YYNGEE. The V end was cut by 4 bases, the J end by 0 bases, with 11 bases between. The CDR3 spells CASSPSWSSYEQYF. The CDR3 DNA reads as TGTGCCAGCAGCCCGAGCTGGAGCTCCTACGAGCAGTACTTC.

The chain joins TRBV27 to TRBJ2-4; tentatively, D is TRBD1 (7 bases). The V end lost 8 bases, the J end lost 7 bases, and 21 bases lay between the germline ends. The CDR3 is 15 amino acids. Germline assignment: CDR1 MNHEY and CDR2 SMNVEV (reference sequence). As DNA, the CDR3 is TGTGCCAGCCGGAGGGTAGGGGGCCGGTTTAACATTCAGTACTTC. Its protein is CASRRVGGRFNIQYF.

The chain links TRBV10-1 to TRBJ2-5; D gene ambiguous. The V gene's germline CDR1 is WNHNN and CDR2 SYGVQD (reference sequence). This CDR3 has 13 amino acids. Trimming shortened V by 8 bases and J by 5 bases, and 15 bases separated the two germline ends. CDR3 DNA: TGCGCCAGCGCTCCATCGGGCGGTGAGACCCAGTACTTC. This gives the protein CASAPSGGETQYF.

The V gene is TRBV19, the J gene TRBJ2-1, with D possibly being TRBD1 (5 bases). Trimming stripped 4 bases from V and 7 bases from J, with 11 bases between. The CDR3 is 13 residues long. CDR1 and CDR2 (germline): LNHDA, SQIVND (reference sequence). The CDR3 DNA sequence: TGTGCCAGTAGTAGACAGCTCCTAAATGAGCAGTTCTTC. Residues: CASSRQLLNEQFF.

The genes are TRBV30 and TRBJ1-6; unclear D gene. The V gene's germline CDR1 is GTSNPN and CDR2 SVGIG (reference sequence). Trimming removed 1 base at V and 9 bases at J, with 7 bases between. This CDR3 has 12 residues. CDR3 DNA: TGTGCCTGGAGTGCCGAGGGTTCACCCCTCCACTTT. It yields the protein CAWSAEGSPLHF.

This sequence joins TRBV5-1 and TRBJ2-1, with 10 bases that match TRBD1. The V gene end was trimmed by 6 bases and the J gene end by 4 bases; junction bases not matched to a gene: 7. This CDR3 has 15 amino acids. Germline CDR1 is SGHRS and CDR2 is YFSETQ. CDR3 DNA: TGCGCCAGCACTAAACCGGGACAGGGGTACAATGAGCAGTTCTTC. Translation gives CASTKPGQGYNEQFF.

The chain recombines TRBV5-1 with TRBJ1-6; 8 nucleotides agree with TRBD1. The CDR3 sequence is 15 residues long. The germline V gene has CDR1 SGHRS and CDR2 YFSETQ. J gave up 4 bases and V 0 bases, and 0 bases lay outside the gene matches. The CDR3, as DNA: TGCGCCAGCAGCTTGGGACAGGGGTATAATTCACCCCTCCACTTT. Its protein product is CASSLGQGYNSPLHF.